This TCR beta chain appears in the sequencing data of a study of CD8+CD57+ T cells in acquired aplastic anemia. Notes on the study in general: Patients had around 30 CD8+ CDR3 sequences in common with controls (the shared set).

Per the germline V gene, CDR1 is KGHSH and CDR2 is LQKENI. CDR3 size: 14 residues. V trimming: 8 bases; J trimming: 7 bases; junction bases outside the gene matches: 7. Points on this clonotype: Antigen specificity is unknown. A single base separates this from a much larger clone, so it may be a read error.

Sequencing involved patients with CD8+CD57+ cell expansion previously shown by flow cytometry. Using genomic DNA as the template, TCR beta VDJ and CDR3 profiling was carried out. TCRdb called the reads again in MiXCR, with one record for every CDR3 protein. This table has about 180,000 distinct CDR3 sequences, roughly 50% appearing once. The rearrangement joins TRBV18 to TRBJ1-6; 8 nucleotides agree with TRBD1. Sequencing used sorted CD4+, CD8+, or CD8+CD57+ T cells (not recorded which) from PBMCs. The receptor was isolated from a human donor with aplastic anemia. The CDR3 DNA follows: TGTGCCAGCCCACAGGACAGGGTGAATTCACCCCTCCACTTT. It translates to CASPQDRVNSPLHF.